Presented here are 17 T cell receptor beta chains from one specimen sequenced in a study of CD8 T cells in Susac syndrome. RNA amounts of about 0.5 to 1 ug underwent reverse transcription with random hexamers. TCRdb passed the immunoSEQ multiplex PCR reads through MiXCR, listing each CDR3 protein once. The sample includes approximately 25,000 distinct CDR3 sequences, around 93% of them seen just once. Sequencing used CD8+ T cells from PBMCs. The receptors originated from a human donor with Susac syndrome.

This clonotype was found a few times. The V and J genes are TRBV24-1 and TRBJ2-7, with D perhaps being TRBD1 or TRBD2 (5 bases each). With 5 bases removed from V and 1 base from J, the gap between germline ends came to 11 bases. The CDR3 has 14 residues. Germline V gives CDR1 KGHDR, CDR2 SFDVKD. The CDR3 DNA sequence: TGTGCCACCAGTGGTGGGACCGCTTCCTACGAGCAGTACTTC. It specifies CATSGGTASYEQYF.

The chain links TRBV28 to TRBJ1-3; the match to TRBD1 covers 8 bases. This CDR3 is built from 17 residues. Germline V gene lookup returns CDR1 MDHEN and CDR2 SYDVKM. The trim removed 6 bases at V and 0 bases at J, leaving 10 bases unmatched. The CDR3 sequence: CASRLGETGDSGNTIYF. The CDR3 DNA reads as TGTGCCAGCAGGCTCGGTGAGACAGGGGACTCTGGAAACACCATATATTTT.

With respect to this clonotype: The CDR3 does not end in the conserved phenylalanine or tryptophan, so this is likely a read error. The rearrangement joins TRBV14 to TRBJ1-6; 8 bases fit TRBD1. This CDR3 spans 17 amino acids. The V segment lost 5 bases and the J segment 10 bases; nucleotides outside the gene matches: 16. The V gene's germline CDR1 is SGHDN and CDR2 FVKESK. The CDR3 sequence is CASSALPGGWGKSPLHL. Here the CDR3 DNA reads TGTGCCAGCAGCGCCTTGCCAGGGGGCTGGGGAAAATCACCCCTCCACCTT.

The chain carries TRBV6-2 or TRBV6-3 and TRBJ2-3; perhaps TRBD2 as D (6 bases). The V end was cut by 4 bases, the J end by 4 bases, with 12 bases between. There are 14 residues in the CDR3. The V gene's germline CDR1 is MNHEY and CDR2 SVGEGT. The DNA of the CDR3 is TGTGCCAGCAGTTTCCTGACTAGTTCAGATACGCAGTATTTT. Residues: CASSFLTSSDTQYF.

The CDR3 nucleotides are TGTGCCAGCAGAGGACCCGGCTACAATGAGCAGTTCTTC. It yields the protein CASRGPGYNEQFF. The chain has TRBV2 and TRBJ2-1; D is undetermined. The CDR3 has 13 residues. Germline V CDR1 and CDR2: SNHLY, FYNNEI. V was pared by 6 bases and J by 3 bases, with 9 bases between. The full variable domain, rest sourced from reference TRBV2 and TRBJ2-1, is EPEVTQTPSHQVTQMGQEVILRCVPISNHLYFYWYRQILGQKVEFLVSFYNNEISEKSEIFDDQFSVERPDGSNFTLKIRSTKLEDSAMYFCASRGPGYNEQFFGPGTRLTVL.

The chain recombines TRBV3-1 with TRBJ1-1; D is unclear. V lost 5 bases, J lost 3 bases, and 7 bases lay in between. The CDR3 has 12 residues. Germline CDR1 reads LGHDT; CDR2 reads YNNKEL (reference sequence). DNA of the CDR3: TGTGCCAGCAGCTCCGGGGACACTGAAGCTTTCTTT. This translates into CASSSGDTEAFF.

The V and J genes are TRBV28 and TRBJ1-1; D not resolved. Trimming took 5 bases from V and 7 from J, leaving 8 bases between them. This CDR3 contains 11 residues. Looked up from germline, CDR1 is MDHEN and CDR2 is SYDVKM. The CDR3, as DNA: TGTGCCAGCAGTATCGACGGTGAAGCTTTCTTT. It yields the protein CASSIDGEAFF.

The V and J genes are TRBV19 and TRBJ1-1; TRBD1 might be the D (5 bases). V was pared by 5 bases and J by 5 bases, with 15 bases between. The germline gives CDR1 LNHDA, CDR2 SQIVND (reference sequence). CDR3 length: 14 amino acids. CDR3 sequence (DNA): TGTGCCAGTAGTTTAATGGGGGGTTGGACTGAAGCTTTCTTT. Its translation is CASSLMGGWTEAFF.

This sequence joins TRBV4-3 and TRBJ1-1, with 8 bases matching TRBD1. The germline CDR1 and CDR2 sequences are LGHNA and YSLEER. Trimming cost V 2 bases and J 3 bases; bases outside gene matches: 5. This CDR3 contains 15 residues. For the CDR3, the DNA is TGCGCCAGCAGCCAACTGACAGGGGCGGACACTGAAGCTTTCTTT. Translating it yields CASSQLTGADTEAFF.

The chain joins TRBV19 to TRBJ2-3; D is possibly TRBD1 (6 bases). The CDR3 consists of 15 residues. The germline V gene has CDR1 LNHDA and CDR2 SQIVND (reference sequence). Trimming left V 5 bases short and J 4 bases short, with 16 bases between. This CDR3 is CASSPRTASSDTQYF. The CDR3 nucleotides are TGTGCCAGTAGTCCCCGGACAGCAAGCTCAGATACGCAGTATTTT.

The chain is built from TRBV6-2 or TRBV6-3 and TRBJ1-6, with TRBD1 matching over 9 bases. CDR1 and CDR2 (germline): MNHEY, SVGEGT. Trimming removed 6 bases from V and 4 bases from J; junction bases left unmatched: 10. The CDR3 extends over 17 amino acids. DNA for the CDR3: TGTGCCAGCAGAACCCTCGGGACAGGGAATTATAATTCACCCCTCCACTTT. It specifies CASRTLGTGNYNSPLHF.

This clonotype was recorded only once. The gene calls are TRBV12-3 or TRBV12-4 and TRBJ2-7; 9 nucleotides agree with TRBD1. This CDR3 is built from 15 residues. With V trimmed by 5 bases and J by 3 bases, 8 bases remained unmatched. CDR3 in DNA: TGTGCCAGCAGTGCCTCCGGGACAGGGATCTACGAGCAGTACTTC. Amino acids: CASSASGTGIYEQYF.

V gene TRBV11-2 combines with J gene TRBJ1-5; 11 nucleotides match TRBD1. This CDR3 spans 15 amino acids. CDR1 and CDR2 (germline): SGHAT, FQNNGV. The J segment lost 5 bases and the V segment lost 3 bases, leaving 3 bases of the junction unmatched. DNA for the CDR3: TGTGCCAGCAGCTTGGGACAGGGGGGATATCAGCCCCAGCATTTT. Translating gives CASSLGQGGYQPQHF.

The chain has TRBV4-3 and TRBJ2-1, with 7 nucleotides matching TRBD2. The CDR3 contains 16 residues. The V and J ends lost 1 base and 3 bases, in that order; junction bases with no gene match: 6. Looked up from germline, CDR1 is LGHNA and CDR2 is YSLEER. In DNA, the CDR3 is TGCGCCAGCAGCCAAGTCGGGGAGGGGTTCTACAATGAGCAGTTCTTC. Translation: CASSQVGEGFYNEQFF.

CDR3 bases: TGTGCCAGCAGCTTGTCGGGACAGGGCGATTGGGGAGAGAATTCACCCCTCCACTTT. It translates to CASSLSGQGDWGENSPLHF. J is TRBJ1-6 and V is TRBV5-6; 9 bases are a match to TRBD1. Germline values: CDR1 SGHDT, CDR2 YYEEEE. J lost 7 bases, V lost 1 base, and 15 bases had no gene match. This CDR3 spans 19 amino acids.

V is TRBV5-6 and J is TRBJ1-2; 9 bases align to TRBD1. After removal of 6 bases from V and 2 bases from J, the junction contained 8 bases not matched to a gene. The CDR3 sequence is 15 residues long. CDR1 and CDR2 from the germline V gene are SGHDT and YYEEEE. The CDR3 here is CASILEGQGNYGYTF. DNA for the CDR3: TGTGCCAGCATCCTGGAGGGACAGGGAAACTATGGCTACACCTTC.

The rearrangement links TRBV6-2 or TRBV6-3 to TRBJ2-1; D is unclear. In germline, CDR1 is MNHEY, CDR2 SVGEGT. The CDR3 sequence is 14 residues long. The V gene lost 6 bases and the J gene lost 0 bases, with 9 bases spanning the gap. CDR3 sequence reads: CASRTSPSYNEQFF. The CDR3 nucleotides read TGTGCCAGCAGAACGTCGCCCTCCTACAATGAGCAGTTCTTC.